Included here is one T cell receptor beta chain sequence, with context. The CDR3 extends over 13 amino acids. Germline-derived CDR1 and CDR2 are SNHLY and FYNNEI. With 5 bases removed from V and 1 base from J, the gap between germline ends came to 8 bases. This sample is drawn from a study of blood T cell repertoires in COVID-19. Study background: The United States, Italy and Spain provided the acute and convalescent COVID-19 samples.

Original processing methods: Reference gene primer amplification gave estimated nucleated cell counts. Some clones are missing from TCRdb's copy, which holds only in-frame ones; the method was immunoSEQ multiplex PCR. The V and J calls and clone size come from that table; D and trimming were worked out from the DNA. Here the sample spans a few hundred thousand clones, approximately 81% being singletons. The chain recombines TRBV2 with TRBJ1-1; perhaps TRBD1 as D (5 bases). The source is a young woman with acute or convalescent COVID-19. Sequenced sample: peripheral blood. CDR3 DNA sequence: TGTGCCAGCAGTCGGACACAGAACACTGAAGCTTTCTTT. It encodes CASSRTQNTEAFF.